This TCR beta chain originates from a study of PD-L1 blockade in urothelial cancer. About the study: Dosed intravenously at 1,200 mg every 3 weeks, atezolizumab was initiated by patients around 2014. The median number of T cells present in blood samples was 141,255. Overall study findings and caveats: Below-median pretreatment blood TCR clonality predicted better survival.

Time point reported: pretreatment peripheral blood. Each PCR contained spiked-in synthetic TCR analog templates. TCRdb's table, derived via immunoSEQ multiplex PCR, lists solely in-frame clones and lacks some. The profile covers approximately 50,000 clones, with around 84% appearing a single time and roughly 22% taken by the ten largest. For this clone: The antigen remains undetermined.

V lost 5 bases, J lost 2 bases, and 12 bases stayed unmatched. From germline, CDR1 is SGHTA and CDR2 FQGTGA. The CDR3 loop spans 17 amino acids. This rearrangement joins TRBV7-3 to TRBJ2-3, with 8 bases fitting TRBD2. Sequenced material: PBMCs, taken around atezolizumab (anti-PD-L1) treatment. The origin of this receptor is a man in his sixties with urothelial cancer. The CDR3 region is CASSPRGSGGYTDTQYF. CDR3 DNA: TGTGCCAGCAGCCCTCGAGGGAGCGGGGGTTACACAGATACGCAGTATTTT.